Below are 26 T cell receptor beta chains sequenced from a single sample in a study of T cell responses to AZD1222 COVID-19 vaccine. Using immunoSEQ multiplex PCR, the repertoire was profiled, and TCRdb retains in-frame clones only, with some absent. The data contain some 200,000 clones, 85% to 95% of them singletons. The sequencing used peripheral blood, collected on day 0 of AZD1222 vaccination. Receptor source: an adult in good health.

This chain joins TRBV6-1 and TRBJ1-4; no clear D gene. CDR1 is MNHNS, CDR2 SASEGT, per germline. V shed 0 bases and J shed 2 bases, with 10 bases lying between them. The CDR3 length is 16 residues. CDR3 in DNA: TGTGCCAGCAGTGAAGCGAAAATTTCGACTAATGAAAAACTGTTTTTT. It translates to CASSEAKISTNEKLFF.

The rearrangement links TRBV5-1 to TRBJ1-2, with D unresolved. Trimming took 6 bases from V and 3 from J, leaving 12 bases between them. The germline CDR1 and CDR2 sequences are SGHRS and YFSETQ. This CDR3 comprises 13 residues. CDR3 amino acids: CASTPGSDYGYTF. The CDR3 DNA is TGCGCCAGCACGCCCGGGTCGGACTATGGCTACACCTTC.

In nucleotides, the CDR3 is TGTGCCAGCTCACCTGAGGACCTAAGAAATGAGCAGTTCTTC. It codes for CASSPEDLRNEQFF. The rearrangement links TRBV18 to TRBJ2-1; D not resolved. The germline V and J ends were trimmed by 3 bases and 7 bases, with 13 bases remaining between them. CDR3 length: 14 amino acids. Per germline, CDR1 KGHSH and CDR2 LQKENI.

V is TRBV27 and J is TRBJ2-5; 7 nucleotides line up with TRBD1. This CDR3 is built from 15 residues. Germline V gene sequence: CDR1 MNHEY, CDR2 SMNVEV (reference sequence). Germline trimming cut 5 bases from V and 1 base from J; bases unmatched to any gene: 7. The CDR3 nucleotides read TGTGCCAGCAGTCTAGGGACAGCGTTCCAAGAGACCCAGTACTTC. Translating gives CASSLGTAFQETQYF.

The gene calls are TRBV14 and TRBJ2-1; D not certain. Trimming took 2 bases from V and 10 from J, leaving 18 bases between them. The CDR3 is 15 residues long. Germline-derived CDR1 and CDR2 are SGHDN and FVKESK. CDR3 bases: TGTGCCAGCAGCCAATATAATTTCGTACAATCAGAGCAGTTCTTC. Translating it yields CASSQYNFVQSEQFF.

This chain links TRBV27 with TRBJ1-1; D is ambiguous. V was clipped by 5 bases and J by 0 bases, with 10 bases between them. Germline V lookup: CDR1 MNHEY, CDR2 SMNVEV (reference sequence). The CDR3 is 14 residues long. The CDR3: CASSPPLMNTEAFF. DNA for the CDR3: TGTGCCAGCAGTCCTCCTTTAATGAACACTGAAGCTTTCTTT.

The chain employs TRBV3-1 (or the pseudogene TRBV3-2) and TRBJ1-1; 9 positions agree with TRBD1. V was pared by 4 bases and J by 6 bases, with 3 bases of the junction left unmatched. The germline V gene encodes CDR1 LGHDT and CDR2 YNNKEL (reference sequence). The CDR3 loop spans 13 amino acids. CDR3 residues: CASSRQGEAEAFF. The CDR3 coding sequence is TGTGCCAGCAGCCGACAGGGGGAGGCTGAAGCTTTCTTT.

The chain has TRBV5-1 and TRBJ2-1; TRBD2 is a possible D gene (6 bases). The CDR3 length is 15 residues. CDR1 is SGHRS, CDR2 YFSETQ, per germline. Trimming pared 5 bases from V and 7 bases from J, leaving 19 bases between. CDR3 bases: TGCGCCAGCAGTCCTTCTACTAGACTAGGAAATGAGCAGTTCTTC. It translates to CASSPSTRLGNEQFF.

This clone showed up just a few times. The J gene is TRBJ2-1, the V gene TRBV12-5, with D unclear. Germline CDR1 reads LGHNT; CDR2 reads FRNRAP. V was cut by 3 bases and J by 4 bases, with 10 bases left in between. This CDR3 is 14 amino acids long. The CDR3 loop reads CASGFEAEYNEQFF. The CDR3 region has the DNA TGTGCTAGTGGTTTCGAGGCCGAATACAATGAGCAGTTCTTC.

This chain connects TRBV5-1 to TRBJ2-7, with 7 positions matching TRBD2. This CDR3 contains 14 residues. V lost 3 bases and J lost 3; bases outside the gene matches: 6. The germline V gene encodes CDR1 SGHRS and CDR2 YFSETQ. As DNA, the CDR3 is TGCGCCAGCAGCTCCTCAGCGGGGAACTACGAGCAGTACTTC. Its translation is CASSSSAGNYEQYF.

This rearrangement joins TRBV27 to TRBJ1-3; D is unresolved. The ends were cut back, 2 bases at V and 0 bases at J, with 5 bases in the middle. The CDR3 covers 14 residues. CDR1 is MNHEY, CDR2 SMNVEV, per germline (reference sequence). The CDR3: CASSLQYSGNTIYF. In DNA form, the CDR3 reads TGTGCCAGCAGTTTACAGTACTCTGGAAACACCATATATTTT.

V is TRBV15 and J is TRBJ1-3; D is perhaps TRBD1 (5 bases). This CDR3 region has 14 residues. The germline V gene encodes CDR1 LNHNV and CDR2 YYDKDF (reference sequence). Trimming stripped 5 bases from V and 1 base from J, with 9 bases between. CDR3: CATSFRESGNTIYF. CDR3 nucleotide sequence: TGTGCCACCAGCTTCAGGGAGTCTGGAAACACCATATATTTT.

This chain links TRBV7-9 with TRBJ2-7; a weak D match, TRBD1 (6 bases). V was clipped by 6 bases and J by 2 bases, with 11 bases between them. This CDR3 is built from 13 residues. Per germline, CDR1 SEHNR and CDR2 FQNEAQ (reference sequence). CDR3 bases: TGTGCCAGCAGTCCAGGACAGACCTACGAGCAGTACTTC. The encoded protein is CASSPGQTYEQYF.

V and J are TRBV10-3 and TRBJ1-1, with a possible D match to TRBD1 (5 bases). CDR1 and CDR2 (germline): ENHRY, SYGVKD. CDR3 length: 14 amino acids. Trimming shortened V by 2 bases and J by 4 bases, and 11 bases separated the two germline ends. The CDR3 sequence is CAISETGQGTEAFF. CDR3 nucleotide sequence: TGTGCCATCAGTGAGACAGGCCAAGGCACTGAAGCTTTCTTT.

The chain is built from TRBV20-1 and TRBJ1-1; D is ambiguous. V lost 5 bases and J lost 1, with 5 bases in between. The germline V gene encodes CDR1 DFQATT and CDR2 SNEGSKA (reference sequence). The CDR3 runs 11 residues. CDR3 residues: CSARRNTEAFF. The CDR3 nucleotides are TGCAGTGCTCGGAGGAACACTGAAGCTTTCTTT.

The rearrangement uses TRBV6-5 and TRBJ2-3, with 14 nucleotides matching TRBD2. Germline loops: CDR1 MNHEY, CDR2 SVGAGI. The CDR3 sequence is 16 residues long. The ends lost 1 base at V and 8 bases at J; junction bases unmatched: 5. In DNA form, the CDR3 reads TGTGCCAGCAGTTACTACGGGACTAGCGGGAGTGTTACGCAGTATTTT. Protein sequence: CASSYYGTSGSVTQYF.

The rearrangement joins TRBV10-2 to TRBJ1-5; maybe TRBD1 (6 bases). CDR1 WSHSY and CDR2 SAAADI come from the germline V gene. Trimming stripped 0 bases from V and 4 bases from J, with 7 bases between. This CDR3 comprises 14 residues. DNA of the CDR3: TGCGCCAGCAGTGAGTCGGACAGAAATCAGCCCCAGCATTTT. It specifies CASSESDRNQPQHF.

The chain recombines TRBV11-2 with TRBJ2-2; the match to TRBD2 covers 8 bases. Germline trimming cut 5 bases from V and 1 base from J; bases unmatched to any gene: 3. Germline V CDR1 and CDR2: SGHAT, FQNNGV. The CDR3 length is 15 residues. In DNA form, the CDR3 reads TGTGCCAGCAGCAAACTAGCGGTGAACACCGGGGAGCTGTTTTTT. Translating it yields CASSKLAVNTGELFF.

V and J are TRBV6-5 and TRBJ1-5; unclear D gene. CDR1 MNHEY and CDR2 SVGAGI come from the germline V gene. V dropped 2 bases and J dropped 4 bases, with 9 bases sitting between them. This CDR3 comprises 14 residues. CDR3 region: CASSYGLGNQPQHF. CDR3 nucleotides: TGTGCCAGCAGTTACGGTCTAGGAAATCAGCCCCAGCATTTT.

V is TRBV18 and J is TRBJ1-2; 9 positions agree with TRBD1. Germline trimming cut 3 bases from V and 4 bases from J; bases unmatched to any gene: 9. CDR3 length equals 16 residues. Germline V lookup: CDR1 KGHSH, CDR2 LQKENI. Written as DNA, the CDR3 is TGTGCCAGCTCACCCCGAAGGGACAGGGAAATCTATGGCTACACCTTC. This gives the protein CASSPRRDREIYGYTF.

J is TRBJ2-1 and V is TRBV27; D uncertain. CDR1 MNHEY and CDR2 SMNVEV come from the germline V gene (reference sequence). Trimming took 2 bases from V and 8 from J, leaving 16 bases between them. The CDR3 is 15 residues long. The CDR3 DNA follows: TGTGCCAGCAGTTTAAAGGTGGCATACCCGGATGAGCAGTTCTTC. It yields the protein CASSLKVAYPDEQFF.

The chain couples TRBV14 to TRBJ1-1, with a weak D call TRBD1 (5 bases). Germline V CDR1 and CDR2: SGHDN, FVKESK. Trimming took off 4 bases at V and 0 bases at J, with 12 bases between the two ends. The CDR3 totals 15 residues. CDR3 DNA: TGTGCCAGCAGCCGGTGGGGCTCGGTGAACACTGAAGCTTTCTTT. This codes for CASSRWGSVNTEAFF. Full variable domain (remainder filled in from reference TRBV14 and TRBJ1-1): EAGVTQFPSHSVIEKGQTVTLRCDPISGHDNLYWYRRVMGKEIKFLLHFVKESKQDESGMPNNRFLAERTGGTYSTLKVQPAELEDSGVYFCASSRWGSVNTEAFFGQGTRLTVV.

This clone has more than one count but fewer than ten. The chain carries TRBV12-3 or TRBV12-4 and TRBJ1-1, with D tentatively TRBD1 (6 bases). The CDR3 extends over 13 amino acids. V was shortened by 6 bases and J by 7 bases, with 15 bases between the two germline ends. CDR3 residues: CASRTFGGGEAFF. The CDR3 DNA reads TGTGCCAGCAGAACATTTGGAGGGGGTGAAGCTTTCTTT.

The chain links TRBV6-1 to TRBJ1-1; D uncertain. Per the germline V gene, CDR1 is MNHNS and CDR2 is SASEGT. This CDR3 has 15 residues. Trimming removed 0 bases at V and 0 bases at J, with 8 bases between. The CDR3 sequence: CASSEAGRLNTEAFF. CDR3 DNA sequence: TGTGCCAGCAGTGAAGCGGGTCGTTTGAACACTGAAGCTTTCTTT.

The chain joins TRBV19 to TRBJ1-2; D is unresolved. CDR3 length equals 13 residues. CDR1 and CDR2 from the germline V gene are LNHDA and SQIVND (reference sequence). Trimming shortened V by 2 bases and J by 4 bases, and 8 bases separated the two germline ends. The CDR3 is CASSIRQVYGYTF. The CDR3 region has the DNA TGTGCCAGTAGTATAAGGCAGGTCTATGGCTACACCTTC.

V gene TRBV5-4 combines with J gene TRBJ1-1, with D maybe TRBD1 (6 bases). The CDR3 runs 16 residues. In germline, CDR1 is SGHNT, CDR2 YYREEE (reference sequence). V shed 3 bases and J shed 3 bases, with 18 bases lying between them. Written as DNA, the CDR3 is TGTGCCAGCAGCTCGGACAGCAGGCGAGGAGACACTGAAGCTTTCTTT. It encodes CASSSDSRRGDTEAFF.